This TCR beta chain was retrieved from a study of CD8 T cell repertoires and HIV-1 epitope variants. Study as a whole: Separate wells received one of Twenty-five Gag or Nef variant peptides. Control wells had CMV/EBV/flu peptides, negative Ebola AY9, or no peptide. Tested: three Gag epitope families, Nef HW9 and YT9. Autologous T cell-negative cells served as antigen-presenting cells in equal numbers.

Libraries were prepared by immunoSEQ multiplex PCR; TCRdb keeps only in-frame clonotypes and omits some of them. The repertoire holds about 5,800 clones, with about 68% as singletons. Trimming stripped 4 bases from V and 2 bases from J, with 15 bases between. This CDR3 has 16 residues. Germline V lookup: CDR1 LNHDA, CDR2 SQIVND (reference sequence). This clone was seen only a few times. Its cognate antigen is unknown. The chain uses TRBV19 and TRBJ1-5; D may be TRBD1 (6 bases). The source is a male donor with HIV. Specimen: cultured CD8+ T cells derived from PBMCs. The CDR3 nucleotides are TGTGCCAGTAGTAGGGCCGGGGGGGCTGGCAATCAGCCCCAGCATTTT. Translating gives CASSRAGGAGNQPQHF.